Sequencing of this T cell receptor beta chain was carried out in a study of cytomegalovirus exposure and HLA in healthy donors (dated by TCRdb to about 2017). Background for the entire study: The 700 or so repertoires of the first cohort and the 120 or so validation repertoires were produced on the same platform, according to a later analysis. To predict cytomegalovirus infection status, the study brought together high-throughput TCR immunosequencing, statistical association of individual TCRs with disease status, and machine learning. A separate validation cohort of 100 to 150 different subjects was used in addition to the approximately 610-subject first cohort. The aim of the study was to test whether cataloging public T cell receptors could identify signatures of past pathogen exposure. Overall results and qualifications from the work: Cytomegalovirus status was reported to be diagnosed by the classifier with high specificity and sensitivity in both the original and validation cohorts. Of the cluster scores, roughly 95% were above 0 in a later analysis, which found that TCRs clustered in the first cohort also tended to co-occur in the 120 validation repertoires. The study gave a list of some 150 TCR beta chains associated with cytomegalovirus. A few of the identified cytomegalovirus-associated TCR beta chains were confirmed in vitro to be specific for cytomegalovirus antigens. A later analysis had no HLA typing for the validation cohort, so co-occurrence there was scored across all 130 or so repertoires. Most TCR sequences were observed very rarely across donors, whereas some public TCRs were present in many individuals. The authors suggested that the approach could potentially be generalized to other disease states and immunological phenotypes.

The library was generated by the immunoSEQ multiplex PCR assay. Per the original workflow: A statistical classification framework was developed to diagnose cytomegalovirus status using the catalog of TCR beta chain sequences. In TCRdb, the immuneACCESS table is reduced to in-frame sequences with V and J assigned. These tables do not hold every clone; where another copy was compared, an unresolved V gene accounts for under half, and the others remain unexplained. V and J calls and clone size are as listed in that table; D and trimming were resolved from the DNA. The sample profile shows about 180,000 clones; more than 75% of them were found once. The ten largest make up roughly 1.5% of the sample. The donors were included in the validation cohort of around 120 subjects, a group kept apart from the approximately 670-subject first cohort. Turning to this clone: Its recognized antigen is unknown. Base qualities are not provided; no much larger clone lies one nucleotide away.

V loses 0 bases, J loses 6 bases, and the germline ends lie 15 bases apart. The CDR3 sequence holds 15 residues, the cysteine and phenylalanine included. Kept here is only the CDR3 DNA, which spans 45 bases and is read in frame from base 1. CDR1 is given as SEHNR and CDR2 as FQNEAQ, both from the germline V gene (reference sequence). The sequence is built from TRBV7-9 and TRBJ2-7; the D gene is perhaps TRBD1, from 5 matching bases. The sample taken for sequencing was PBMCs. The source of this sequence is a woman in her twenties or thirties in good health and CMV-seronegative. The CDR3 reads as follows: CASSLAGLVGSEQYF. The nucleotide sequence is TGTGCCAGCAGCTTAGCGGGGCTAGTTGGTTCCGAGCAGTACTTC. The full variable domain, with segments outside the CDR3 supplied by the reference TRBV7-9 and TRBJ2-7 proteins, appears as DTGVSQNPRHKITKRGQNVTFRCDPISEHNRLYWYRQTLGQGPEFLTYFQNEAQLEKSRLLSDRFSAERPKGSFSTLEIQRTEQGDSAMYLCASSLAGLVGSEQYFGPGTRLTVT.